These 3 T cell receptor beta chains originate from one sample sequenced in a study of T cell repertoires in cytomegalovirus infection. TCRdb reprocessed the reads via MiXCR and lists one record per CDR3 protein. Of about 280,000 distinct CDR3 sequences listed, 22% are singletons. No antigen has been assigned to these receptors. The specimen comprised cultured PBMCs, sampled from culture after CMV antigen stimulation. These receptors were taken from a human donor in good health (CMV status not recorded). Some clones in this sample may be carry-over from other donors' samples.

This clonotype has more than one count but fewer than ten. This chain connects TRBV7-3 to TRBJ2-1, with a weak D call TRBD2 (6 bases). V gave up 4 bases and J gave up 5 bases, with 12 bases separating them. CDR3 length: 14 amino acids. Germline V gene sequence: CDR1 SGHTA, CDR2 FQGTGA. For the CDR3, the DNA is TGTGCCAGCAGCTCCCTGGGACTCAACAATGAGCAGTTCTTC. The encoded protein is CASSSLGLNNEQFF.

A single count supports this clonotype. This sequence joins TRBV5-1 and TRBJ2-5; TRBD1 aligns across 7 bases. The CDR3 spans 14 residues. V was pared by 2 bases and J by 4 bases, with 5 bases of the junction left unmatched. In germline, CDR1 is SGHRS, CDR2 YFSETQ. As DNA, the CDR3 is TGCGCCAGCAGCTTTGACAGGGAAGGAGAGACCCAGTACTTC. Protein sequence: CASSFDREGETQYF.

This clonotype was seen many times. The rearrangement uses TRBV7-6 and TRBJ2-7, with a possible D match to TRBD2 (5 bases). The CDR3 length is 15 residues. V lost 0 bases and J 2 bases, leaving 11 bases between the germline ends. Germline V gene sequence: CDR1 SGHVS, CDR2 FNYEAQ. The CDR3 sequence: CASSLAGSVAYEQYF. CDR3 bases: TGTGCCAGCAGCTTAGCAGGTAGCGTAGCCTACGAGCAGTACTTC.